A single sample is the source of the 11 T cell receptor beta chains below, sequenced in a study of T cell responses to AZD1222 COVID-19 vaccine. TCRdb keeps only in-frame clones here, not all; method: immunoSEQ multiplex PCR. The repertoire holds approximately 150,000 clones, with 80% to 90% as singletons. This material consisted of peripheral blood, taken on day 0 of AZD1222 vaccination. The receptors shown here come from an adult in good health.

V usage is TRBV7-9 and J usage is TRBJ2-1; D gene uncertain. The CDR3 consists of 15 residues. Germline V gene lookup returns CDR1 SEHNR and CDR2 FQNEAQ (reference sequence). Trimming removed 1 base from V and 6 bases from J, with 13 bases in between. CDR3 loop: CASSLGRTAGNEQFF. CDR3 nucleotide sequence: TGTGCCAGCAGCTTAGGAAGGACGGCTGGCAATGAGCAGTTCTTC.

The chain is built from TRBV5-1 and TRBJ1-1; D is unresolved. The germline V gene encodes CDR1 SGHRS and CDR2 YFSETQ. The CDR3 consists of 14 residues. Trimming pared 3 bases from V and 6 bases from J, leaving 15 bases between. CDR3: CASSSNSQLSEAFF. The CDR3 DNA is TGCGCCAGCAGCTCGAACAGTCAGTTATCTGAAGCTTTCTTT.

This clone appeared once. This sequence joins TRBV6-5 and TRBJ1-1; the D gene is possibly TRBD1 (6 bases). Germline CDR1 MNHEY, CDR2 SVGAGI. This CDR3 is 15 amino acids long. Trimming shortened V by 8 bases and J by 0 bases, and 16 bases separated the two germline ends. CDR3 nucleotide sequence: TGTGCCAGCTGCCCGGGACAAGGGATGAACACTGAAGCTTTCTTT. Translated: CASCPGQGMNTEAFF.

This sequence joins TRBV7-9 and TRBJ1-1; TRBD1 agrees at 7 bases. This CDR3 comprises 15 residues. The trim removed 4 bases at V and 11 bases at J, leaving 16 bases unmatched. Germline loops: CDR1 SEHNR, CDR2 FQNEAQ (reference sequence). This chain's CDR3 is CASSYDRDSRLGAFF. The CDR3 nucleotides are TGTGCCAGCAGCTATGACCGGGACAGCCGATTGGGTGCTTTCTTT.

The chain couples TRBV2 to TRBJ1-1; D unclear. Looked up from germline, CDR1 is SNHLY and CDR2 is FYNNEI. With 8 bases removed from V and 0 bases from J, the gap between germline ends came to 7 bases. The CDR3 is made up of 12 amino acids. The CDR3: CASAAVNTEAFF. CDR3 DNA sequence: TGTGCCAGCGCGGCGGTGAACACTGAAGCTTTCTTT.

V usage is TRBV19 and J usage is TRBJ2-7, with D hard to call. CDR3 length equals 15 residues. Germline V lookup: CDR1 LNHDA, CDR2 SQIVND (reference sequence). With 5 bases removed from V and 0 bases from J, the gap between germline ends came to 14 bases. The CDR3 loop reads CASSVTGTGSYEQYF. The CDR3 DNA reads as TGTGCCAGTAGTGTCACCGGTACTGGCTCCTACGAGCAGTACTTC.

This sequence joins TRBV5-5 and TRBJ2-3; 11 bases fit TRBD1. The CDR3 is made up of 15 amino acids. Germline V gene lookup returns CDR1 SGHKS and CDR2 YYEKEE (reference sequence). V shed 0 bases, J shed 5 bases, and the junction held 2 bases outside the gene matches. The CDR3 sequence: CASSLGTGGVDTQYF. For the CDR3, the DNA is TGTGCCAGCAGCTTGGGGACAGGGGGCGTAGATACGCAGTATTTT.

The chain is built from TRBV28 and TRBJ2-2; 7 bases match TRBD1. The CDR3 runs 15 residues. The junction had 4 bases not matched to a gene; V was cut back by 3 bases and J by 3 bases. Germline V gene lookup returns CDR1 MDHEN and CDR2 SYDVKM. CDR3 coding DNA: TGTGCCAGCAGTTTTGGGGACAGAGACACCGGGGAGCTGTTTTTT. This gives the protein CASSFGDRDTGELFF.

The V gene is TRBV15, the J gene TRBJ1-1, with unresolved D. This CDR3 has 14 amino acids. Germline CDR1 LNHNV, CDR2 YYDKDF (reference sequence). Trimming pared 7 bases from V and 3 bases from J, leaving 15 bases between. The CDR3 coding sequence is TGTGCCACCACCAACAAAGAGAGGGACACTGAAGCTTTCTTT. Its translation is CATTNKERDTEAFF.

This rearrangement joins TRBV4-1 to TRBJ2-5; TRBD1 might be the D (5 bases). The germline V gene has CDR1 MGHRA and CDR2 YSYEKL. Trimming took off 0 bases at V and 9 bases at J, with 20 bases between the two ends. The CDR3 is 16 residues long. CDR3 bases: TGCGCCAGCAGCCAAGATCGGATCAGTTCATTAGGGGCCCAGTACTTC. This codes for CASSQDRISSLGAQYF.

This clone was observed a few times. The CDR3 nucleotides read TGTGCCAGCAGCCTTTCGACTGACAGACCTAATGAAAAACTGTTTTTT. It specifies CASSLSTDRPNEKLFF. The chain links TRBV3-1 (or the pseudogene TRBV3-2) to TRBJ1-4; D possibly corresponds to TRBD1 (5 bases). CDR1 is LGHDT, CDR2 YNNKEL, per germline (reference sequence). Trimming took off 4 bases at V and 3 bases at J, with 15 bases between the two ends. The CDR3 is made up of 16 amino acids.